This T cell receptor beta chain was captured by sequencing in a study of T cell responses to AZD1222 COVID-19 vaccine. Points from the study as a whole: Sampling that yielded the repertoires occurred only after the peak T cell response. Among the donors, most were white British and more were female, and clonal diversity was possibly underestimated.

The CDR3 is made up of 16 amino acids. With 8 bases clipped from V and 0 bases from J, the junction kept 7 bases outside the gene matches. Germline CDR1 MNHEY, CDR2 SMNVEV (reference sequence). In regard to this clone: Its antigen is unknown.

TCRdb keeps only in-frame clones here, not all; method: immunoSEQ multiplex PCR. The sample has around 160,000 clones, 75% to 85% seen once. The V and J genes are TRBV27 and TRBJ1-1; 12 nucleotides line up with TRBD1. This clonotype was sampled from an adult in good health. Source: peripheral blood, taken on day 0 of MenACWY control vaccination. The CDR3 reads CASRRGQGALNTEAFF. DNA for the CDR3: TGTGCCAGCCGTCGGGGACAGGGGGCTTTGAACACTGAAGCTTTCTTT.